This T cell receptor (beta chain) comes out of a study of vaccination effects on CD4 cells after COVID-19. This clone was detected only a few times. Its antigen remains unidentified. Antigen-specific CD4+ T cells were expanded (with viral peptide pools) by the ViraFEST assay ahead of sequencing. The culture ran for around nine days before CD4+ T cells were isolated. IL-2 medium was substituted for half the medium on days 3 and 7. Only in-frame clones appear in the TCRdb table, and some are missing; sequencing was by immunoSEQ multiplex PCR. The table has about 20,000 clones, 70% seen once. Trimming removed 6 bases at V and 2 bases at J, with 10 bases between. The CDR3 covers 13 residues. Germline CDR1 MNHEY, CDR2 SVGAGI.

The specimen was CD4+ T cells from PBMCs cultured with HCoV-229E spike peptides, collected before COVID-19 vaccination. This TCR came from a human donor who received a COVID-19 vaccine. This chain joins TRBV6-5 and TRBJ1-2, with no clear D. CDR3: CASRYQANYGYTF. The CDR3 bases are TGTGCCAGCAGATACCAGGCCAACTATGGCTACACCTTC.